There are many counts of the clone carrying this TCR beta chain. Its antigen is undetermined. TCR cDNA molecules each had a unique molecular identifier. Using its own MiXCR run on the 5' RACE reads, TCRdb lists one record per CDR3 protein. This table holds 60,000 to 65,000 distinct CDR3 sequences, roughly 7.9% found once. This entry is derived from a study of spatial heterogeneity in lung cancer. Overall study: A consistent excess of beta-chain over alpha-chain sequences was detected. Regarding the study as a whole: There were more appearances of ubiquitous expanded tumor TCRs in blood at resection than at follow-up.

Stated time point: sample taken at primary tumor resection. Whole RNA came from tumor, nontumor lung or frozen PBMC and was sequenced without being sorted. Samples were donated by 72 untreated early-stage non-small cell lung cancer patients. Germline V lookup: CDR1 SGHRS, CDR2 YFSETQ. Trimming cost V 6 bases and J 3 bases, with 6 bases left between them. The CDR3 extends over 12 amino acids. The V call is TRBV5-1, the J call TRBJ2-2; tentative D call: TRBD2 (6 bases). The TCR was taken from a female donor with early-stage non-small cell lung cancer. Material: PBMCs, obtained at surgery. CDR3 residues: CASKRDTGELFF. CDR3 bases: TGCGCCAGCAAGCGGGACACCGGGGAGCTGTTTTTT.